In this sample, the clone carrying this T cell receptor beta chain turned up a few times. The CDR3 is made up of 15 amino acids. The V end lost 6 bases, the J end lost 0 bases, and 12 bases lay between the germline ends. CDR1 and CDR2 from the germline V gene are MNHEY and SVGAGI. The record originates from a study of T cell repertoires in cytomegalovirus infection. MiXCR, run by TCRdb on the reads, gives a single entry per CDR3 protein. Of some 390,000 distinct CDR3 sequences in the sample, less than 20% were seen once. This TCR was recovered from a human donor in good health (CMV status not recorded). Some clones in this sample may be carry-over from other donors' samples. The sample consisted of PBMCs. The chain links TRBV6-5 to TRBJ1-3, with D hard to call. CDR3 coding DNA: TGTGCCAGCAGCCCTAGTGAGGGCTCTGGAAACACCATATATTTT. As protein: CASSPSEGSGNTIYF.